These 30 T cell receptor beta chains were all obtained from the same sample, sequenced in a study of shared clonotypes between healthy human individuals. Profiling relied on immunoSEQ multiplex PCR, and the TCRdb table lists in-frame clones only, not all of them. The sample includes roughly 1,500,000 clones, under 99% of them seen just once. The material sequenced was naive CD4+ T cells sorted from blood. Subset meaning: CD45RA+ positively selected. All receptors derive from a man younger than 45 in good health.

The rearrangement links TRBV19 to TRBJ2-3; TRBD1 might be the D (6 bases). V shed 3 bases and J shed 2 bases, with 12 bases lying between them. The CDR3 extends over 15 amino acids. The germline CDR1 and CDR2 sequences are LNHDA and SQIVND (reference sequence). The CDR3 here is CASSMRGHYTDTQYF. The CDR3 nucleotides are TGTGCCAGTAGTATGAGGGGACATTACACAGATACGCAGTATTTT.

J is TRBJ2-6 and V is TRBV5-1; no clear D gene. Trimming took 0 bases from V and 0 from J, leaving 4 bases between them. Germline V gives CDR1 SGHRS, CDR2 YFSETQ. The CDR3 covers 15 residues. CDR3 DNA: TGCGCCAGCAGCTTGGCCAACTCTGGGGCCAACGTCCTGACTTTC. Protein product: CASSLANSGANVLTF.

The chain combines TRBV7-9 with TRBJ2-3, with D maybe TRBD2 (6 bases). Trimming pared 7 bases from V and 3 bases from J, leaving 20 bases between. Germline V gene data show CDR1 as SEHNR and CDR2 as FQNEAQ (reference sequence). The CDR3 spans 16 residues. CDR3 nucleotide sequence: TGTGCCAGCATGCATTGGGGTAGCGGCGGTACAGATACGCAGTATTTT. This codes for CASMHWGSGGTDTQYF.

This chain uses TRBV10-2 with TRBJ2-5; D gene ambiguous. V was clipped by 0 bases and J by 3 bases, with 2 bases between them. CDR1 and CDR2 (germline): WSHSY, SAAADI. The CDR3 totals 12 residues. CDR3 sequence reads: CASSESKETQYF. Here the CDR3 DNA reads TGCGCCAGCAGTGAGTCCAAAGAGACCCAGTACTTC.

This clone has only one observation. V and J are TRBV19 and TRBJ1-1; 10 bases are shared with TRBD1. The CDR3 covers 15 residues. Germline CDR1 LNHDA, CDR2 SQIVND (reference sequence). J was trimmed by 2 bases and V by 3 bases; bases with no gene match: 3. The CDR3: CASSMGTGANTEAFF. CDR3 nucleotides: TGTGCCAGTAGTATGGGGACAGGGGCTAACACTGAAGCTTTCTTT.

This CDR3 is CASSLTGGIQETQYF. Written as DNA, the CDR3 is TGCGCCAGCAGCTTGACAGGGGGTATCCAAGAGACCCAGTACTTC. This chain connects TRBV5-1 to TRBJ2-5; 8 bases are shared with TRBD1. Germline V lookup: CDR1 SGHRS, CDR2 YFSETQ. CDR3 length equals 15 residues. V shed 1 base, J shed 1 base, and the junction held 3 bases outside the gene matches.

The chain recombines TRBV2 with TRBJ2-1; the D is unclear. The CDR3 contains 13 residues. The V and J ends lost 6 bases and 3 bases respectively, with 9 bases between them. The germline V gene encodes CDR1 SNHLY and CDR2 FYNNEI. The CDR3 is CASSLTNYNEQFF. In DNA form, the CDR3 reads TGTGCCAGCAGCTTAACTAACTACAATGAGCAGTTCTTC.

This clone has a single count. The chain has TRBV10-3 and TRBJ2-2, with TRBD2 matching 8 bases. V lost 7 bases, J lost 6 bases, and 10 bases stayed unmatched. Germline V CDR1 and CDR2: ENHRY, SYGVKD. The CDR3 consists of 15 residues. CDR3 sequence reads: CAIKKPGLESGELFF. DNA of the CDR3: TGTGCCATCAAGAAACCGGGACTAGAATCCGGGGAGCTGTTTTTT.

Here the CDR3 reads CASSLLRGGGNQPQHF. The CDR3 DNA follows: TGTGCCAGCAGTTTATTGCGGGGCGGAGGCAATCAGCCCCAGCATTTT. The rearrangement joins TRBV27 to TRBJ1-5, with D maybe TRBD1 (5 bases). CDR3 length: 16 amino acids. Germline V lookup: CDR1 MNHEY, CDR2 SMNVEV (reference sequence). The V end lost 1 base, the J end lost 2 bases, and 12 bases lay between the germline ends.

The rearrangement links TRBV27 to TRBJ2-1; 13 nucleotides agree with TRBD2. The length of the CDR3 is 14 residues. Germline loops: CDR1 MNHEY, CDR2 SMNVEV (reference sequence). The ends lost 6 bases at V and 6 bases at J; junction bases unmatched: 2. The CDR3: CASRTSGRPNEQFF. DNA for the CDR3: TGTGCCAGCAGGACTAGCGGGAGGCCCAATGAGCAGTTCTTC.

The chain couples TRBV27 to TRBJ2-1, with 8 nucleotides matching TRBD2. CDR1 is MNHEY and CDR2 is SMNVEV in the germline V gene (reference sequence). This CDR3 spans 13 amino acids. V was clipped by 5 bases and J by 9 bases; unmatched bases: 6. DNA of the CDR3: TGTGCCAGCAGTCAGCGGGAGTTAGCTGAGCAGTTCTTC. This sequence encodes CASSQRELAEQFF.

Concerning this clone: Other DNA sequences from this sample encode an identical CDR3 as well. J is TRBJ2-7 and V is TRBV9, with D perhaps matching TRBD2 (6 bases). Trimming took off 0 bases at V and 7 bases at J, with 11 bases between the two ends. The CDR3 length is 13 residues. Germline CDR1 reads SGDLS; CDR2 reads YYNGEE. The CDR3: CASSVGGVGEQYF. CDR3 coding DNA: TGTGCCAGCAGCGTAGGGGGGGTCGGAGAGCAGTACTTC.

The rearrangement links TRBV5-1 to TRBJ1-2; D ambiguous. Germline V gene sequence: CDR1 SGHRS, CDR2 YFSETQ. Trimming took 5 bases from V and 4 from J, leaving 18 bases between them. This CDR3 spans 15 amino acids. The CDR3: CASSTVGIAAYGYTF. The DNA of the CDR3 is TGCGCCAGCAGTACCGTGGGGATAGCTGCCTATGGCTACACCTTC.

The chain is built from TRBV7-2 and TRBJ1-1, with D perhaps TRBD1 (5 bases). Trimming cost V 4 bases and J 4 bases, with 13 bases left between them. Per germline, CDR1 SGHTA and CDR2 FQGNSA. The CDR3 extends over 14 amino acids. CDR3 in amino acids: CASSSRPGSTEAFF. CDR3 nucleotides: TGTGCCAGCAGCTCTAGACCAGGGTCCACTGAAGCTTTCTTT.

The rearrangement uses TRBV28 and TRBJ2-1; a possible D gene is TRBD2 (5 bases). Per the germline V gene, CDR1 is MDHEN and CDR2 is SYDVKM. Deletions cut 7 bases from V and 0 bases from J, with 10 bases between. The CDR3 covers 14 residues. The CDR3 DNA reads TGTGCCAGCATGGGGAGAAGCTCCTACAATGAGCAGTTCTTC. Translating gives CASMGRSSYNEQFF.

This clone was seen a single time. V is TRBV6-6 and J is TRBJ2-7; D unresolved. The V gene lost 4 bases and the J gene lost 3 bases, with 7 bases spanning the gap. The CDR3 extends over 12 amino acids. The germline CDR1 and CDR2 sequences are MNHNY and SVGAGI (reference sequence). The CDR3 DNA reads as TGTGCCAGCAGTTTTGAGGTCTACGAGCAGTACTTC. It translates to CASSFEVYEQYF.

The genes are TRBV7-9 and TRBJ2-5; possibly TRBD2 for D (7 bases). The V gene's germline CDR1 is SEHNR and CDR2 FQNEAQ (reference sequence). V dropped 6 bases and J dropped 3 bases, with 20 bases sitting between them. This CDR3 contains 16 residues. Here the CDR3 reads CASSRIGGVTEETQYF. CDR3 sequence (DNA): TGTGCCAGCAGTCGTATAGGGGGGGTGACGGAAGAGACCCAGTACTTC.

This chain uses TRBV6-1 with TRBJ1-4; D is perhaps TRBD1 (6 bases). V was pared by 4 bases and J by 6 bases, with 15 bases between. Looked up from germline, CDR1 is MNHNS and CDR2 is SASEGT. CDR3 size: 15 residues. DNA for the CDR3: TGTGCCAGCAGTGTAATCCAGGGGTTGCATGAAAAACTGTTTTTT. Translation: CASSVIQGLHEKLFF.

The genes are TRBV5-6 and TRBJ2-5, with D perhaps matching TRBD1 (7 bases). V dropped 3 bases and J dropped 3 bases, with 15 bases sitting between them. The CDR3 totals 15 residues. Germline lookup yields CDR1 SGHDT and CDR2 YYEEEE. CDR3 sequence reads: CASSWGDRREETQYF. The CDR3 coding sequence is TGTGCCAGCAGCTGGGGGGACAGACGGGAAGAGACCCAGTACTTC.

This chain connects TRBV5-1 to TRBJ2-5, with D tentatively TRBD1 or TRBD2 (6 bases each). The CDR3 totals 15 residues. Germline-derived CDR1 and CDR2 are SGHRS and YFSETQ. V lost 3 bases and J lost 5, with 17 bases in between. The CDR3 nucleotides are TGCGCCAGCAGCTCCCCCGGGGGAACAGGGGAGACCCAGTACTTC. This sequence encodes CASSSPGGTGETQYF.

The chain joins TRBV30 to TRBJ2-1; 7 nucleotides agree with TRBD2. V was pared by 2 bases and J by 3 bases, with 7 bases of the junction left unmatched. Germline-derived CDR1 and CDR2 are GTSNPN and SVGIG (reference sequence). This CDR3 has 15 amino acids. CDR3 in amino acids: CAWSMASGLYNEQFF. The CDR3 bases are TGTGCCTGGAGTATGGCTAGCGGACTCTACAATGAGCAGTTCTTC.

The V gene is TRBV7-2, the J gene TRBJ2-5; weak D call: TRBD1 (6 bases). This CDR3 has 13 amino acids. Germline lookup yields CDR1 SGHTA and CDR2 FQGNSA. V was clipped by 4 bases and J by 3 bases, with 9 bases between them. The CDR3 region has the DNA TGTGCCAGCAGCTACGACAGGAAAGAGACCCAGTACTTC. It encodes CASSYDRKETQYF.

The gene calls are TRBV6-1 and TRBJ1-5; tentative D call: TRBD1 (5 bases). CDR3 length: 13 residues. The germline CDR1 and CDR2 sequences are MNHNS and SASEGT. V dropped 8 bases and J dropped 4 bases, with 12 bases sitting between them. CDR3 region: CASQGPVNQPQHF. The CDR3 coding sequence is TGTGCCAGCCAGGGTCCAGTTAATCAGCCCCAGCATTTT.

This clone has just one count. V usage is TRBV29-1 and J usage is TRBJ1-1; D possibly corresponds to TRBD1 (6 bases). Trimming removed 8 bases from V and 4 bases from J, with 20 bases in between. CDR3 size: 14 residues. Germline V gives CDR1 SQVTM, CDR2 ANQGSEA. This CDR3 reads CSTRRGAGSTEAFF. CDR3 DNA: TGCAGCACCCGCCGGGGGGCGGGGAGCACTGAAGCTTTCTTT.

The chain couples TRBV2 to TRBJ2-2; weak D call: TRBD1 (6 bases). CDR1 is SNHLY, CDR2 FYNNEI, per germline. The CDR3 runs 12 residues. Trimming removed 7 bases at V and 4 bases at J, with 7 bases between. Here the CDR3 reads CASIGGTGELFF. The CDR3 DNA is TGTGCCAGCATAGGGGGCACCGGGGAGCTGTTTTTT.

This chain joins TRBV5-1 and TRBJ1-2; 7 nucleotides match TRBD1. Germline values: CDR1 SGHRS, CDR2 YFSETQ. The CDR3 length is 15 residues. The junction had 16 bases not matched to a gene; V was cut back by 2 bases and J by 12 bases. The CDR3 loop reads CASSLVSARQGENTF. Written as DNA, the CDR3 is TGCGCCAGCAGCTTAGTCTCCGCCCGACAGGGCGAGAACACCTTC.

This clone was recorded once. The chain is built from TRBV10-3 and TRBJ2-2, with 11 bases aligning to TRBD1. V shed 10 bases, J shed 4 bases, and the junction held 8 bases outside the gene matches. Germline V gives CDR1 ENHRY, CDR2 SYGVKD. The CDR3 consists of 15 residues. CDR3 loop: CATKGDRGSTGELFF. In nucleotides, the CDR3 is TGTGCCACCAAAGGGGACAGGGGGAGCACCGGGGAGCTGTTTTTT.

This chain links TRBV5-4 with TRBJ2-1; no firm D call. With 4 bases removed from V and 9 bases from J, the gap between germline ends came to 14 bases. Germline V CDR1 and CDR2: SGHNT, YYREEE (reference sequence). The CDR3 totals 13 residues. Here the CDR3 DNA reads TGTGCCAGCAGCGGCCAATCTCTCACTGAGCAGTTCTTC. Encoded protein: CASSGQSLTEQFF.

The chain couples TRBV18 to TRBJ1-3, with 8 nucleotides matching TRBD1. Per germline, CDR1 KGHSH and CDR2 LQKENI. Trimming removed 5 bases from V and 4 bases from J; junction bases left unmatched: 1. The CDR3 is 13 amino acids. CDR3 amino acids: CASSTGGGNTIYF. The CDR3 DNA is TGTGCCAGCTCAACAGGGGGAGGAAACACCATATATTTT.

The chain uses TRBV28 and TRBJ1-2; 9 positions match TRBD1. Germline V CDR1 and CDR2: MDHEN, SYDVKM. The CDR3 has 13 amino acids. Losses at the gene ends were 5 bases for V and 3 bases for J; bases not matched to a gene: 1. Here the CDR3 reads CASSGDRDYGYTF. CDR3 sequence (DNA): TGTGCCAGCAGTGGGGACAGGGACTATGGCTACACCTTC.